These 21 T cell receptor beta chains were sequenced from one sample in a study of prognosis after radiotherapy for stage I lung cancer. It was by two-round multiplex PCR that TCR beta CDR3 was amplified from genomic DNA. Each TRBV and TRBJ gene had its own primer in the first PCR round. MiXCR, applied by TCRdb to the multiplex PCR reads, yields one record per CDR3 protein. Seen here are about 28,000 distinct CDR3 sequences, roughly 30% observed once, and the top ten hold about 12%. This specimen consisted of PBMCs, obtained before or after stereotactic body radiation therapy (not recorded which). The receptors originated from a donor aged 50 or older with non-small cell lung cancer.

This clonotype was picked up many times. CDR3 nucleotides: TGTGCCAGCAGTGAATGGTTAGCGGGAGGGGATGAGCAGTTCTTC. Encoded protein: CASSEWLAGGDEQFF. The genes are TRBV2 and TRBJ2-1, with TRBD2 matching over 11 bases. The junction had 5 bases not matched to a gene; V was cut back by 2 bases and J by 8 bases. Germline-derived CDR1 and CDR2 are SNHLY and FYNNEI. The CDR3 consists of 15 residues.

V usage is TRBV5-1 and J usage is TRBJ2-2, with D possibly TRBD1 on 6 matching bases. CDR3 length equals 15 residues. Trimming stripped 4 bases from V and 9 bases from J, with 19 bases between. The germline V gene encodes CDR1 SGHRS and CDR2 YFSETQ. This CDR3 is CASSLDSVFSWELFF. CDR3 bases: TGCGCCAGCAGCCTGGACAGTGTGTTTTCCTGGGAGCTGTTTTTT.

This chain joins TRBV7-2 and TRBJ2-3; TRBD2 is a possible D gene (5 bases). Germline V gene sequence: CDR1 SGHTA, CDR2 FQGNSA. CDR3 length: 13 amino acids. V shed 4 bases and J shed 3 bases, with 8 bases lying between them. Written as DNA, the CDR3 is TGTGCCAGCAGCTCGGACTGGACAGATACGCAGTATTTT. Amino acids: CASSSDWTDTQYF.

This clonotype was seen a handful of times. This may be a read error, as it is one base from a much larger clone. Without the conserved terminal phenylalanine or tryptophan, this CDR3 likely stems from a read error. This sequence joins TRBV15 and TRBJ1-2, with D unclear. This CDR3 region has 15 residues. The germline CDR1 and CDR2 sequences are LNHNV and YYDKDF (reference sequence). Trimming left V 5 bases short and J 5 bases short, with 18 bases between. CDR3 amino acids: CATSRRQGGEYGYTS. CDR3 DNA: TGTGCCACCAGCCGACGACAAGGCGGTGAATATGGCTACACCTCC.

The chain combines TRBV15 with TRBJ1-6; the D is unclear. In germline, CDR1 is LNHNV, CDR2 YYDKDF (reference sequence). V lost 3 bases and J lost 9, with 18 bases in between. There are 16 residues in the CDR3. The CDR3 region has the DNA TGTGCCACCAGCAGCCGTAACCCCGGTGTCTGTTCACCCCTCCACTTT. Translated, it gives CATSSRNPGVCSPLHF. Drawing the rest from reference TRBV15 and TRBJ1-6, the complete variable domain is DAMVIQNPRYQVTQFGKPVTLSCSQTLNHNVMYWYQQKSSQAPKLLFHYYDKDFNNEADTPDNFQSRRPNTSFCFLDIRSPGLGDTAMYLCATSSRNPGVCSPLHFGNGTRLTVT.

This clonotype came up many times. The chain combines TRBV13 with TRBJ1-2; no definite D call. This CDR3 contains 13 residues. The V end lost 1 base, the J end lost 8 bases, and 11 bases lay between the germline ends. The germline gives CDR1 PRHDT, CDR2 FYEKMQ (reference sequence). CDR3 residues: CASSLEPGFGYTF. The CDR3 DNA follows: TGTGCCAGCAGCTTAGAACCCGGCTTCGGCTACACCTTC.

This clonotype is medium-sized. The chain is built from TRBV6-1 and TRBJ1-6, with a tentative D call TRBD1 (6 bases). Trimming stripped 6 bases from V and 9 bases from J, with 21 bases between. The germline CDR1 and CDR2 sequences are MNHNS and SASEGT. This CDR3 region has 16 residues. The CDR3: CASRPFRGTGGSPLHF. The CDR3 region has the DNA TGTGCCAGCAGACCGTTCAGGGGCACGGGAGGTTCACCCCTCCACTTT.

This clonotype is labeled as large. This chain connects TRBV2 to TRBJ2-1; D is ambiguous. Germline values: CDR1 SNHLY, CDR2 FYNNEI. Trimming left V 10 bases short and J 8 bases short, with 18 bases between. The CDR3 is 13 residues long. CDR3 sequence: CATNPPVGDEQFF. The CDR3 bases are TGTGCCACCAACCCACCGGTTGGCGATGAGCAGTTCTTC.

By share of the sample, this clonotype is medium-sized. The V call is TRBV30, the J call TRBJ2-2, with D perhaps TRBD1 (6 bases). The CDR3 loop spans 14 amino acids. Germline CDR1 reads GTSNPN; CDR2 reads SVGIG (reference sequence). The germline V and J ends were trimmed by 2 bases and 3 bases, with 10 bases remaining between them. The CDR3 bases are TGTGCCTGGAGTCCCGGACAGTACACCGGGGAGCTGTTTTTT. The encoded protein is CAWSPGQYTGELFF. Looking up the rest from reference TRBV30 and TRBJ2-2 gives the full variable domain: SQTIHQWPATLVQPVGSPLSLECTVEGTSNPNLYWYRQAAGRGLQLLFYSVGIGQISSEVPQNLSASRPQDRQFILSSKKLLLSDSGFYLCAWSPGQYTGELFFGEGSRLTVL.

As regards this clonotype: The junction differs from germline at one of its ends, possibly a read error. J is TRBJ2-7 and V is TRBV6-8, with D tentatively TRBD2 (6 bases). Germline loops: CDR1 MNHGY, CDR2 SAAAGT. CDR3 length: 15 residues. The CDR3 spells CASRTSGISPGEHYF. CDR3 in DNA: TGTGCCAGCAGGACGTCAGGGATATCGCCGGGAGAGCATTACTTC.

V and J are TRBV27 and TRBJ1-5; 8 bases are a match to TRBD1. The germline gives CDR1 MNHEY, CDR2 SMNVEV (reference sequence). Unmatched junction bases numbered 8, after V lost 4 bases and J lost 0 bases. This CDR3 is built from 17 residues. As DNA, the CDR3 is TGTGCCAGCAGTTCACACGGGACAGGTGTTAGCAATCAGCCCCAGCATTTT. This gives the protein CASSSHGTGVSNQPQHF.

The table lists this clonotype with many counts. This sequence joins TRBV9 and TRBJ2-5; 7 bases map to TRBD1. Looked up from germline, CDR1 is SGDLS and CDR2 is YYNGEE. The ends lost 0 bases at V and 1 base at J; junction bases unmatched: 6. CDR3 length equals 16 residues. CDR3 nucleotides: TGTGCCAGCAGCGTAGGGGACAGAGAAATCCAAGAGACCCAGTACTTC. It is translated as CASSVGDREIQETQYF.

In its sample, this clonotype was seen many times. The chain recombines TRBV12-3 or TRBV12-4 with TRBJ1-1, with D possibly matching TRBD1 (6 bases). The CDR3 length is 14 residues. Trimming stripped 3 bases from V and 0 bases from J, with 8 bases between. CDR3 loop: CASSFQGMNTEAFF. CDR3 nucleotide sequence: TGTGCCAGCAGTTTTCAGGGGATGAACACTGAAGCTTTCTTT.

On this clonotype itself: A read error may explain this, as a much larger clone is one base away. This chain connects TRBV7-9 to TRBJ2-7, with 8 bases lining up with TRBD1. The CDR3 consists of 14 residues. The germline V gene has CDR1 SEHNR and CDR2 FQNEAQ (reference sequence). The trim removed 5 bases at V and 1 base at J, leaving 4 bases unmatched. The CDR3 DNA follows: TGTGCCAGCAGCATGACAGGGGCGTCCTACGAGCAGTACTTC. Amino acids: CASSMTGASYEQYF. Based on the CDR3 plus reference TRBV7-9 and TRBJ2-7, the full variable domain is DTGVSQNPRHKITKRGQNVTFRCDPISEHNRLYWYRQTLGQGPEFLTYFQNEAQLEKSRLLSDRFSAERPKGSFSTLEIQRTEQGDSAMYLCASSMTGASYEQYFGPGTRLTVT.

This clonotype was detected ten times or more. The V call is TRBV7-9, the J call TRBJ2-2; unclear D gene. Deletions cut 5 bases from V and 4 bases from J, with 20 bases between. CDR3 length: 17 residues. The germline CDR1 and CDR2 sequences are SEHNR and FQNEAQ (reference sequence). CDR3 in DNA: TGTGCCAGCAGCCCCTCTTCTGTCGCGGCTTTCACCGGGGAGCTGTTTTTT. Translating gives CASSPSSVAAFTGELFF.

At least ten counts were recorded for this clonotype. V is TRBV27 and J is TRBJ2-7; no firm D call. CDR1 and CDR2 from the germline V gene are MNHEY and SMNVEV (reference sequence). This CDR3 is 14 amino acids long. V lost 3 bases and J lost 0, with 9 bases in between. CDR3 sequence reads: CASSFGVYSYEQYF. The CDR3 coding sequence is TGTGCCAGCAGTTTTGGCGTATACTCCTACGAGCAGTACTTC.

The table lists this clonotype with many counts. The CDR3 loop is CASSPGYRGNSNQPQHF. Written as DNA, the CDR3 is TGTGCCAGCAGCCCCGGCTACAGGGGCAATAGCAATCAGCCCCAGCATTTT. The V call is TRBV3-1, the J call TRBJ1-5; 7 nucleotides line up with TRBD1. J lost 0 bases, V lost 4 bases, and 9 bases had no gene match. The CDR3 loop spans 17 amino acids. Germline-derived CDR1 and CDR2 are LGHDT and YNNKEL (reference sequence).

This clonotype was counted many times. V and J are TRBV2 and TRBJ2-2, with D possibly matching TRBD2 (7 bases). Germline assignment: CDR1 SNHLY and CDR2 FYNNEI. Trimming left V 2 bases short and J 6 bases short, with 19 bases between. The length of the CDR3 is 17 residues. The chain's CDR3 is CASSERGRGSTPGELFF. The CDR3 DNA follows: TGTGCCAGCAGTGAAAGGGGGAGGGGATCTACTCCCGGGGAGCTGTTTTTT.

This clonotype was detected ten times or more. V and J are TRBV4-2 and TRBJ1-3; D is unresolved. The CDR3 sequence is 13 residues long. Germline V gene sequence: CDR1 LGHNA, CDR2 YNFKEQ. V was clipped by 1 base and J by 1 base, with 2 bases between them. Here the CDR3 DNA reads TGTGCCAGCAGCCAAGGATCTGGAAACACCATATATTTT. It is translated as CASSQGSGNTIYF.

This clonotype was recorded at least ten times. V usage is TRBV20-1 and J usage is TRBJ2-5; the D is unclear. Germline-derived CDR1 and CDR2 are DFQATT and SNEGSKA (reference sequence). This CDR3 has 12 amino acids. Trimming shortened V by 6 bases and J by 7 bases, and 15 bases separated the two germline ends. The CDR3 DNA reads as TGCAGTGCATACTATCCCCCTGGGACCCAGTACTTC. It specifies CSAYYPPGTQYF.

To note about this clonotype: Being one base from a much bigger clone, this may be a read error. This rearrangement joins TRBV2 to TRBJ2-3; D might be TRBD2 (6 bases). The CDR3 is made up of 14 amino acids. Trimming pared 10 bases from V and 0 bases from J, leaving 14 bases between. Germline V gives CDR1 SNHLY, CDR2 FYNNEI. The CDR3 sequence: CAIAEGSSTDTQYF. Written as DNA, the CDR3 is TGTGCCATCGCGGAGGGTTCTAGCACAGATACGCAGTATTTT.